The sequence of this T cell receptor (beta chain) was determined in a study of blood T cell repertoires in COVID-19. Study overall: The samples span acute and convalescent COVID-19 from the United States, Italy and Spain.

Original handling: The authors estimated nucleated cell counts from reference gene primer amplification. The repertoire was sequenced with immunoSEQ multiplex PCR; TCRdb's copy has only in-frame clones and lacks some. The V and J calls and clone size come from that table; D and trimming were worked out from the DNA. The sample records 400,000 to 450,000 clones, 89% being singletons. On this clone itself: Since the CDR3 does not end with the conserved phenylalanine or tryptophan, this likely comes from a read error. The DNA is left out, because the CDR3 cannot be placed on it with certainty; the CDR3 is given as TCRdb lists it.

Inclusive of both ends, the CDR3 amounts to 8 amino acids. V usage is TRBV21-1 and J usage is TRBJ1-2; the tabulated D call, TRBD1, remains unverified against the DNA. TRBV21-1 is given as a pseudogene. The sample was peripheral blood. The sequence was obtained from a middle-aged woman with COVID-19, enrolled during active disease. The CDR3: CASSKQGL.